These 29 T cell receptor beta chains were all obtained from the same sample, sequenced in a study of T cell repertoires in cytomegalovirus infection. These TCRs' antigens remain unknown. TCRdb independently ran MiXCR on the reads; one entry per CDR3 protein. The data hold around 900,000 distinct CDR3 sequences, with around 32% observed a single time. This specimen was cultured CD8+ T cells from PBMCs, taken from culture after CMV antigen stimulation. The receptors shown here come from a human donor in good health (CMV status not recorded). Some clones in this sample may be carry-over from other donors' samples.

The chain recombines TRBV12-3 or TRBV12-4 with TRBJ2-1; 9 bases are a match to TRBD2. The CDR3 runs to 17 residues. V dropped 3 bases and J dropped 5; count of bases not matched to a gene: 11. In nucleotides, the CDR3 is TGTGCCAGCAGTTTCCCCAGTGGCAGGACTAGCGACAATGAGCAGTTCTTC. Protein product: CASSFPSGRTSDNEQFF.

This clonotype was recorded at least ten times. J is TRBJ1-1 and V is TRBV7-2; 9 positions agree with TRBD1. After removal of 5 bases from V and 8 bases from J, the junction contained 15 bases not matched to a gene. This CDR3 region has 16 residues. The V gene's germline CDR1 is SGHTA and CDR2 FQGNSA. This chain's CDR3 is CASSISGDRETLEAFF. CDR3 bases: TGTGCCAGCAGCATATCTGGGGACAGGGAAACCTTGGAAGCTTTCTTT.

Many counts were recorded for this clonotype. The chain joins TRBV7-9 to TRBJ1-1; D not certain. Germline CDR1 and CDR2: SEHNR and FQNEAQ (reference sequence). Trimming removed 2 bases from V and 2 bases from J, with 9 bases in between. The CDR3 length is 14 residues. CDR3 amino acids: CASSLSQANTEAFF. CDR3 in DNA: TGTGCCAGCAGCTTAAGTCAGGCTAACACTGAAGCTTTCTTT.

This sequence joins TRBV2 and TRBJ2-7; no clear D. Looked up from germline, CDR1 is SNHLY and CDR2 is FYNNEI. V dropped 7 bases and J dropped 6 bases, with 13 bases sitting between them. This CDR3 is 12 amino acids long. CDR3 nucleotide sequence: TGTGCCAGCACTGGGCCTTTCGGCGAGCAGTACGTC. It yields the protein CASTGPFGEQYV.

This clonotype occurred many times. This chain connects TRBV12-3 or TRBV12-4 to TRBJ2-1, with 10 bases aligning to TRBD1. The ends lost 0 bases at V and 4 bases at J; junction bases unmatched: 6. There are 17 residues in the CDR3. The CDR3 here is CASSLAWDRGGYNEQFF. The CDR3, as DNA: TGTGCCAGCAGTTTAGCGTGGGACAGGGGCGGTTACAATGAGCAGTTCTTC.

This clonotype appeared a few times. The chain joins TRBV19 to TRBJ1-5; 7 bases are a match to TRBD1. The germline gives CDR1 LNHDA, CDR2 SQIVND (reference sequence). CDR3 size: 17 residues. Trimming removed 2 bases from V and 0 bases from J; junction bases left unmatched: 7. DNA for the CDR3: TGTGCCAGTAGTATACTACCGACAGGGTATAGCAATCAGCCCCAGCATTTT. It specifies CASSILPTGYSNQPQHF.

There are a few counts of this clonotype. This sequence joins TRBV6-1 and TRBJ2-2; D unresolved. Germline values: CDR1 MNHNS, CDR2 SASEGT. V was clipped by 4 bases and J by 5 bases, with 8 bases between them. The CDR3 spans 13 residues. CDR3 loop: CASSGSETGELFF. CDR3 bases: TGTGCCAGCAGTGGGTCTGAAACCGGGGAGCTGTTTTTT.

The chain is built from TRBV11-3 and TRBJ2-1; 10 positions agree with TRBD1. The CDR3 contains 15 residues. Germline CDR1 SGHNT, CDR2 YENEEA. V gave up 7 bases and J gave up 2 bases; unmatched junction bases: 5. The CDR3 region is CASTPDRGAYNEQFF. The CDR3 bases are TGTGCCAGCACCCCGGACAGGGGGGCCTACAATGAGCAGTTCTTC.

The CDR3 protein is CSARDWVSGANVLTF. Written as DNA, the CDR3 is TGCAGTGCTAGAGATTGGGTTTCTGGGGCCAACGTCCTGACTTTC. V usage is TRBV20-1 and J usage is TRBJ2-6, with no clear D. The V and J ends lost 0 bases and 1 base respectively, with 7 bases between them. CDR3 length equals 15 residues. Looked up from germline, CDR1 is DFQATT and CDR2 is SNEGSKA (reference sequence).

V and J are TRBV2 and TRBJ2-4, with D uncertain. This CDR3 contains 15 residues. Trimming removed 3 bases from V and 0 bases from J, with 9 bases in between. Per the germline V gene, CDR1 is SNHLY and CDR2 is FYNNEI. For the CDR3, the DNA is TGTGCCAGCAGTGACCACGCTTTAGCCAAAAACATTCAGTACTTC. Translating gives CASSDHALAKNIQYF.

Only a few counts were recorded for this clonotype. The chain links TRBV6-2 or TRBV6-3 to TRBJ1-5; possibly TRBD1 for D (6 bases). Deletions cut 5 bases from V and 0 bases from J, with 14 bases between. The germline gives CDR1 MNHEY, CDR2 SVGEGT. The CDR3 covers 16 residues. The CDR3 region has the DNA TGTGCCAGCAGTCACTGGCCGGGACATAGCAATCAGCCCCAGCATTTT. It codes for CASSHWPGHSNQPQHF.

This clonotype has a handful of counts. The chain recombines TRBV19 with TRBJ1-5; perhaps TRBD1 as D (5 bases). The germline CDR1 and CDR2 sequences are LNHDA and SQIVND (reference sequence). V was clipped by 4 bases and J by 1 base, with 17 bases between them. This CDR3 has 17 amino acids. In DNA form, the CDR3 reads TGTGCCAGTAGTACTTTGGGCGGGACGGTAAGCAATCAGCCCCAGCATTTT. Translating gives CASSTLGGTVSNQPQHF.

The chain joins TRBV12-3 or TRBV12-4 to TRBJ2-1; D gene ambiguous. The CDR3 length is 15 residues. The ends were cut back, 5 bases at V and 4 bases at J, with 15 bases in the middle. This CDR3 reads CASSPYLGGYNEQFF. Here the CDR3 DNA reads TGTGCCAGCAGTCCTTACCTGGGTGGATACAATGAGCAGTTCTTC.

The chain has TRBV7-8 and TRBJ1-1; TRBD1 is a possible D gene (6 bases). CDR1 SGHVS and CDR2 FQNEAQ come from the germline V gene. This CDR3 is 18 amino acids long. The V gene lost 5 bases and the J gene lost 6 bases, with 28 bases spanning the gap. The CDR3 DNA sequence: TGTGCCAGCAGCGACTCCCGGGACACCGGAGTTGGTTACTCTGAAGCTTTCTTT. Its translation: CASSDSRDTGVGYSEAFF.

This clonotype turned up a few times. The chain uses TRBV7-6 and TRBJ1-2; D not certain. The CDR3 has 15 amino acids. Trimming took 2 bases from V and 6 from J, leaving 16 bases between them. The V gene's germline CDR1 is SGHVS and CDR2 FNYEAQ. CDR3 amino acids: CASSLPSAAGHGYTF. DNA for the CDR3: TGTGCCAGCAGCTTACCGTCGGCGGCCGGCCATGGCTACACCTTC.

The chain combines TRBV27 with TRBJ2-3; 8 bases are a match to TRBD2. V shed 5 bases and J 2 bases; nucleotides not matched to a gene: 12. The CDR3 spans 17 residues. Germline assignment: CDR1 MNHEY and CDR2 SMNVEV (reference sequence). The CDR3 protein is CASSPSGGGLPTDTQYF. The CDR3 nucleotides read TGTGCCAGCAGTCCCTCTGGCGGGGGGCTCCCCACAGATACGCAGTATTTT.

The rearrangement links TRBV19 to TRBJ2-3; D unclear. The V end lost 10 bases, the J end lost 4 bases, and 9 bases lay between the germline ends. The CDR3 runs to 11 residues. Looked up from germline, CDR1 is LNHDA and CDR2 is SQIVND (reference sequence). DNA for the CDR3: TGTGCCACAGAGTCTGCAGATACGCAGTATTTT. Protein product: CATESADTQYF.

This clonotype was recorded at least ten times. The CDR3 is CACWRGLKETQYF. CDR3 bases: TGTGCCTGCTGGAGGGGGCTTAAAGAGACCCAGTACTTC. The rearrangement uses TRBV7-8 and TRBJ2-5; D is perhaps TRBD1 (7 bases). This CDR3 contains 13 residues. V was cut by 11 bases and J by 3 bases, with 16 bases left in between. Germline V gives CDR1 SGHVS, CDR2 FQNEAQ.

Ten or more counts support this clonotype. Germline is not matched at one junction end, which may reflect a read error. The rearrangement uses TRBV7-7 and TRBJ1-1, with a tentative D call TRBD1 (5 bases). This CDR3 spans 13 amino acids. The germline V gene encodes CDR1 SSHAT and CDR2 FNYEAQ (reference sequence). CDR3 sequence: CASSLQGDTEAFF. The CDR3 nucleotides are TGTGCTAGCAGCTTACAAGGGGACACTGAAGCTTTCTTT.

This clonotype was counted between two and nine times. CDR3 loop: CASSSPRNIHEQYF. In nucleotides, the CDR3 is TGTGCCAGCAGCTCACCCCGGAATATCCACGAGCAGTACTTC. This sequence joins TRBV7-8 and TRBJ2-7; no clear D. V lost 4 bases and J 5 bases, leaving 15 bases between the germline ends. The CDR3 runs 14 residues. Germline V lookup: CDR1 SGHVS, CDR2 FQNEAQ.

The J gene is TRBJ1-5, the V gene TRBV6-6; weak D call: TRBD1 (5 bases). Trimming cost V 8 bases and J 2 bases, with 19 bases left between them. CDR3 length equals 16 residues. In germline, CDR1 is MNHNY, CDR2 SVGAGI (reference sequence). CDR3 coding DNA: TGTGCCAGCGGTTCCTCGGGGACCAGGGGCAATCAGCCCCAGCATTTT. As protein: CASGSSGTRGNQPQHF.

The V and J genes are TRBV10-1 and TRBJ2-1; a weak D match, TRBD1 (5 bases). The CDR3 is 13 residues long. Trimming removed 0 bases from V and 7 bases from J, with 7 bases in between. Per the germline V gene, CDR1 is WNHNN and CDR2 is SYGVQD (reference sequence). CDR3 sequence: CASSESTANEQFF. DNA of the CDR3: TGCGCCAGCAGTGAGTCGACAGCGAATGAGCAGTTCTTC.

The V gene is TRBV7-6, the J gene TRBJ2-1, with 8 positions matching TRBD1. J gave up 9 bases and V 3 bases, and 10 bases lay outside the gene matches. Germline-derived CDR1 and CDR2 are SGHVS and FNYEAQ. The CDR3 has 15 amino acids. In DNA form, the CDR3 reads TGTGCCAGCAGCTTGGTAGGGACAGGAAAGGTTGAGCAGTTCTTC. Protein: CASSLVGTGKVEQFF.

The J gene is TRBJ2-1, the V gene TRBV5-5; D unresolved. The CDR3 extends over 14 amino acids. CDR1 SGHKS and CDR2 YYEKEE come from the germline V gene (reference sequence). The V gene lost 2 bases and the J gene lost 5 bases, with 11 bases spanning the gap. The CDR3 DNA follows: TGTGCCAGCAGCTTAGGGCTGGTGGACAATGAGCAGTTCTTC. The encoded protein is CASSLGLVDNEQFF.

A remark on this clonotype: This may come from a read error, since a much larger clone is one base off. The chain links TRBV7-6 to TRBJ2-2; 8 nucleotides align to TRBD1. There are 15 residues in the CDR3. The germline gives CDR1 SGHVS, CDR2 FNYEAQ. CDR3 nucleotides: TGTACCAGCAGCTCAGGGGGCTTTAACACCGGGGAGCTGTTTTTT. This gives the protein CTSSSGGFNTGELFF. Drawing the rest from reference TRBV7-6 and TRBJ2-2, the complete variable domain is GAGVSQSPRYKVTKRGQDVALRCDPISGHVSLYWYRQALGQGPEFLTYFNYEAQQDKSGLPNDRFSAERPEGSISTLTIQRTEQRDSAMYRCTSSSGGFNTGELFFGEGSRLTVL.

This clonotype has more than one count but fewer than ten. V usage is TRBV7-9 and J usage is TRBJ2-1, with TRBD1 as a possible D gene (6 bases). The CDR3 length is 18 residues. The germline V and J ends were trimmed by 0 bases and 7 bases, with 22 bases remaining between them. Germline lookup yields CDR1 SEHNR and CDR2 FQNEAQ (reference sequence). CDR3 loop: CASSLAGAPTRRVNEQFF. The CDR3 DNA follows: TGTGCCAGCAGCTTAGCGGGGGCCCCAACGAGGAGAGTGAATGAGCAGTTCTTC. The variable domain in full, completed from reference TRBV7-9 and TRBJ2-1, reads DTGVSQNPRHKITKRGQNVTFRCDPISEHNRLYWYRQTLGQGPEFLTYFQNEAQLEKSRLLSDRFSAERPKGSFSTLEIQRTEQGDSAMYLCASSLAGAPTRRVNEQFFGPGTRLTVL.

The gene calls are TRBV27 and TRBJ2-3; 7 bases align to TRBD2. The CDR3 is made up of 15 amino acids. After removal of 4 bases from V and 8 bases from J, the junction contained 12 bases not matched to a gene. Germline CDR1 MNHEY, CDR2 SMNVEV (reference sequence). The CDR3 loop reads CASSSSGTTPGTQYF. The CDR3 nucleotides read TGTGCCAGCAGTTCCTCCGGGACTACCCCAGGTACGCAGTATTTT.

This clonotype has more than one count but fewer than ten. This may arise from a read error, as a much more abundant clone is one base away. The chain has TRBV9 and TRBJ2-3; the D is unclear. The germline gives CDR1 SGDLS, CDR2 YYNGEE. There are 12 residues in the CDR3. Trimming left V 0 bases short and J 4 bases short, with 3 bases between. In DNA, the CDR3 is TGTGCCAGCAGCGTAGGCCCAGATACGCAGTATTTT. Protein sequence: CASSVGPDTQYF.

On this clonotype itself: The junction differs from germline at one of its ends, possibly a read error. This rearrangement joins TRBV7-6 to TRBJ2-7, with 7 positions matching TRBD1. CDR1 is SGHVS and CDR2 is FNYEAQ in the germline V gene. The CDR3 loop spans 14 amino acids. CDR3 bases: TGTACCAGCAGCTTAACCCCAGGGACAGACGAGCAGTACTTC. Residues: CTSSLTPGTDEQYF.